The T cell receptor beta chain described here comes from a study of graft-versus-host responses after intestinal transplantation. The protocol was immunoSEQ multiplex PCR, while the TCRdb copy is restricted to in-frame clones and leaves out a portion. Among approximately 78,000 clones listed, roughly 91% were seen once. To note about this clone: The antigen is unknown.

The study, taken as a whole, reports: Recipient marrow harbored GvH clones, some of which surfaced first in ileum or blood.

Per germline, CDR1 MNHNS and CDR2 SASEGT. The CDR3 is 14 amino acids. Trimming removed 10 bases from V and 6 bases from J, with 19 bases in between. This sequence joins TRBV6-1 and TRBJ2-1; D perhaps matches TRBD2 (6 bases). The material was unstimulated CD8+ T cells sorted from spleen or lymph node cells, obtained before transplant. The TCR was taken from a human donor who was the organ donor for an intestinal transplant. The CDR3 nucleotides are TGTGCCATAACGACCGGGAGTCTTGGCAATGAGCAGTTCTTC. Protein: CAITTGSLGNEQFF.